This TCR beta chain was captured by sequencing in a study of blood T cell repertoires in COVID-19 (dated by TCRdb to the early 2020s). About the full investigation: Samples from collaborators originated in the United States, Italy and Spain and spanned both the acute and convalescent phases of COVID-19. The material from the prospective study consisted of cDNA or gDNA derived from T cells, B-cell-depleted T cells, or PBMCs. Subjects who had been exposed to COVID-19, were actively infected with it, or had recovered from it provided the deeply sampled blood TCRbeta repertoires that made up the dataset. The repertoires were made available in a free public database intended to serve as a resource for research on the immune response to SARS-CoV-2. Samples were obtained from the ongoing ImmuneRACE study (first 160 participants) and from some 1,300 subjects provided by 6 global collaborators. The sample metadata nearly always contained a de-identified subject ID, COVID-19 status, age in years and sex. Where available, HLA class I and class II types were obtained from metadata supplied by the sample provider rather than from assay-based typing.

CDR3 length: 15 amino acids, cysteine to phenylalanine. The CDR3 DNA has 45 bases and is translated from base 1. Germline trimming amounts to 2 bases on V and 1 base on J, with 0 as the count of junction bases outside the gene matches. CDR1 and CDR2 are read off the germline V gene as MDHEN and SYDVKM. As for this clone: Its antigen is unknown. No base quality information exists; no much larger clone differs at one position.

TCRbeta CDR3 regions were amplified from genomic DNA by means of the immunoSEQ Assay, a bias-controlled multiplex PCR. Turning to the authors' computational methods: Nucleated cell counts per sample were estimated from amplification of reference gene primers within the assay. Sequence reads were collapsed and filtered to measure the absolute abundance of every unique TCRbeta CDR3 rearrangement. Productive Simpson clonality was computed per sample as the square root of Simpson's diversity index over productive rearrangements. Sourced from immuneACCESS, this table was stored by TCRdb with only in-frame sequences that have V and J called. A share of the clones is absent; for the studies checked, an unresolved V gene accounts for under half, and the remainder has no known explanation. That table supplies the V and J calls and clone size; D and trimming were determined from the DNA. The sample data list roughly 99,000 clones, and about four fifths of these were observed just once. The ten largest clones add up to around 18% of the sample.

Whole blood was collected in K2EDTA tubes by collaborating institutions according to the institutions' own protocols. For TCRbeta analysis, collaborators shipped samples in one of three forms: frozen whole blood, isolated PBMCs, or DNA extracted from either of those sample types. General conclusions and limits of the study: The amount of clinical and demographic metadata varied by source and participant and was provided uncurated.

This clonotype was obtained from a woman aged 80 or older with active or convalescent COVID-19. Recombination connected TRBV28 to TRBJ2-2; 8 middle bases align to TRBD2. The sample consisted of peripheral blood. The nucleotides are TGTGCCAGCAGTTTAACTAGCGGGAACACCGGGGAGCTGTTTTTT. This gives the protein CASSLTSGNTGELFF.